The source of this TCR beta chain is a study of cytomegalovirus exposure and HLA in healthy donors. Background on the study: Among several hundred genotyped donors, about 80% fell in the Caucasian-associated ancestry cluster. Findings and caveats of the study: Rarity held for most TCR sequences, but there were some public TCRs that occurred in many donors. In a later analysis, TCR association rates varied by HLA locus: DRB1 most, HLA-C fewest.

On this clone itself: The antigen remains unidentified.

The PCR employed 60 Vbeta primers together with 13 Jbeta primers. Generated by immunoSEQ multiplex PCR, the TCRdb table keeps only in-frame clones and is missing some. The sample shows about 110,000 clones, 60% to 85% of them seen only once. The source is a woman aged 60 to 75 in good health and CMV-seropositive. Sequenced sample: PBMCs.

The CDR3 reads CASSLGLSASGAQETQYF. The CDR3 nucleotides read TGTGCCAGCAGCTTAGGTTTATCGGCTAGCGGGGCGCAAGAGACCCAGTACTTC. J is TRBJ2-5 and V is TRBV7-8; 9 positions agree with TRBD2. Germline-derived CDR1 and CDR2 are SGHVS and FQNEAQ. Unmatched junction bases numbered 11, after V lost 1 base and J lost 2 bases. The CDR3 is 18 residues long.